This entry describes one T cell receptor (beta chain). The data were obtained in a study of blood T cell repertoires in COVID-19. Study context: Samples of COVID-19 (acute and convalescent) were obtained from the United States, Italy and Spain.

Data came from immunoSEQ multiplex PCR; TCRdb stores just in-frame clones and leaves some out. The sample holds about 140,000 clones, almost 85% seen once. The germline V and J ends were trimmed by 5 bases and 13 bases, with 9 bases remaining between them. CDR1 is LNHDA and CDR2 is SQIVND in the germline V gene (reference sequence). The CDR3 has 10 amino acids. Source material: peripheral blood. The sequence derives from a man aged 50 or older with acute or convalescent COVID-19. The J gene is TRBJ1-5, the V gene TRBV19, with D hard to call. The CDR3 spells CASSRIEQHF. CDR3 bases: TGTGCCAGTAGTCGTATTGAGCAGCATTTT.